This T cell receptor (beta chain) originates from a study of blood T cell repertoires in COVID-19. Whole-study context: COVID-19 samples from acute and convalescent phases originated in the United States, Italy and Spain. PBMCs, B-cell-depleted T cells, or T cells were the source of the cDNA or gDNA that made up the material.

Per the study methods: Amplification of reference gene primers provided the estimated nucleated cell counts. Profiled with immunoSEQ multiplex PCR; TCRdb holds only in-frame clones, not every one. V and J calls and clone size are those listed in that table; D and trimming were worked out from the DNA. The sample consists of 100,000 or so clones, 85% of them appearing once. Per the germline V gene, CDR1 is MGHRA and CDR2 is YSYEKL. V was pared by 4 bases and J by 4 bases, with 16 bases between. The CDR3 has 15 residues. The receptor comes from a woman in her 70s with active or convalescent COVID-19. Sequenced input: peripheral blood. This rearrangement joins TRBV4-1 to TRBJ1-2, with D perhaps matching TRBD1 (5 bases). CDR3 residues: CASSPDWGEIYGYTF. CDR3 nucleotides: TGCGCCAGCAGCCCGGACTGGGGGGAAATCTATGGCTACACCTTC.